Each of the 32 T cell receptor beta chains below was sequenced from the same sample in a study of cytomegalovirus exposure and HLA in healthy donors. Researchers ran the PCR with 60 Vbeta and 13 Jbeta primers. Using immunoSEQ multiplex PCR, the repertoire was profiled, and TCRdb retains in-frame clones only, with some absent. The data contain some 200,000 clones, around 76% of them singletons. The sequenced sample consisted of PBMCs. The receptors stem from a man aged 18 to 30 in good health and CMV-seronegative.

The V call is TRBV2, the J call TRBJ2-3; 8 nucleotides match TRBD2. The CDR3 totals 15 residues. The J segment lost 0 bases and the V segment lost 6 bases, leaving 5 bases of the junction unmatched. Germline-derived CDR1 and CDR2 are SNHLY and FYNNEI. CDR3: CASRVTSGSTDTQYF. CDR3 nucleotides: TGTGCCAGCAGGGTAACTAGCGGTAGCACAGATACGCAGTATTTT.

This clone was counted a few times. CDR3 sequence: CASSVAHGPAVGYTF. Here the CDR3 DNA reads TGTGCCAGCAGCGTAGCTCATGGGCCAGCGGTCGGCTACACCTTC. V is TRBV9 and J is TRBJ1-2; no definite D call. The ends were cut back, 0 bases at V and 8 bases at J, with 17 bases in the middle. There are 15 residues in the CDR3. Germline CDR1 and CDR2: SGDLS and YYNGEE.

The V gene is TRBV28, the J gene TRBJ2-2, with D perhaps matching TRBD2 (6 bases). The germline V and J ends were trimmed by 5 bases and 1 base, with 17 bases remaining between them. In germline, CDR1 is MDHEN, CDR2 SYDVKM. This CDR3 is built from 17 residues. The CDR3 loop is CASSGPDRGGNTGELFF. The CDR3 nucleotides are TGTGCCAGCAGTGGTCCAGATAGGGGAGGGAACACCGGGGAGCTGTTTTTT.

The V and J genes are TRBV27 and TRBJ2-1, with 9 nucleotides matching TRBD2. Looked up from germline, CDR1 is MNHEY and CDR2 is SMNVEV (reference sequence). The CDR3 is 16 residues long. The V gene end was trimmed by 0 bases and the J gene end by 0 bases; junction bases not matched to a gene: 0. DNA for the CDR3: TGTGCCAGCAGTTTATCTAGCGGGAGCTCCTACAATGAGCAGTTCTTC. This codes for CASSLSSGSSYNEQFF.

This clone was detected only a few times. V gene TRBV6-5 combines with J gene TRBJ1-5; D remains ambiguous. From germline, CDR1 is MNHEY and CDR2 SVGAGI. V was clipped by 4 bases and J by 7 bases, with 17 bases between them. The CDR3 consists of 15 residues. Written as DNA, the CDR3 is TGTGCCAGCAGTTCCCACCTTAGCTACACCCAGCCCCAGCATTTT. Translated: CASSSHLSYTQPQHF.

This sequence joins TRBV29-1 and TRBJ1-3, with TRBD1 as a possible D gene (6 bases). Trimming cost V 5 bases and J 2 bases, with 7 bases left between them. The CDR3 extends over 12 amino acids. The germline CDR1 and CDR2 sequences are SQVTM and ANQGSEA. CDR3 nucleotides: TGCAGCGTTTCAGGGGCTGGAAACACCATATATTTT. This gives the protein CSVSGAGNTIYF.

There are a few counts of this clone. A junction boundary mismatches the germline segment, possibly from a read error. V is TRBV7-7 and J is TRBJ2-7, with D maybe TRBD2 (5 bases). The CDR3 has 14 amino acids. The germline gives CDR1 SSHAT, CDR2 FNYEAQ (reference sequence). The DNA for the CDR3 is TGTGCTAGCAGCTTAGGTAGCGACTCCTACGAGCAGTACTTC. The encoded protein is CASSLGSDSYEQYF.

This clone was counted only a few times. V usage is TRBV2 and J usage is TRBJ1-3; D remains unclear. Trimming removed 6 bases at V and 4 bases at J, with 13 bases between. Germline lookup yields CDR1 SNHLY and CDR2 FYNNEI. This CDR3 region has 14 residues. CDR3 bases: TGTGCCAGCAGCGAAACAGTTTCCGGAAACACCATATATTTT. Translating gives CASSETVSGNTIYF.

This clone has a single count. This sequence joins TRBV10-2 and TRBJ1-4; the match to TRBD1 covers 10 bases. The germline CDR1 and CDR2 sequences are WSHSY and SAAADI. CDR3 length: 17 amino acids. The J segment lost 6 bases and the V segment lost 6 bases, leaving 13 bases of the junction unmatched. CDR3 in amino acids: CASRPGQGNIGDEKLFF. In DNA form, the CDR3 reads TGCGCCAGCAGACCGGGACAGGGGAATATAGGGGATGAAAAACTGTTTTTT.

The chain has TRBV6-5 and TRBJ2-5, with 7 positions matching TRBD1. The CDR3 has 13 amino acids. Germline CDR1 is MNHEY and CDR2 is SVGAGI. V shed 8 bases and J 1 base; nucleotides not matched to a gene: 4. The CDR3: CASGRGPQETQYF. CDR3 nucleotides: TGTGCCAGCGGAAGGGGGCCCCAAGAGACCCAGTACTTC.

This clone occurred a few times. The chain's CDR3 is CASSLAGPYNEQFF. The CDR3 nucleotides are TGTGCCAGCAGCTTGGCAGGTCCCTACAATGAGCAGTTCTTC. The rearrangement links TRBV5-4 to TRBJ2-1; D is uncertain. With 0 bases removed from V and 2 bases from J, the gap between germline ends came to 6 bases. CDR1 is SGHNT, CDR2 YYREEE, per germline (reference sequence). The CDR3 runs to 14 residues.

The chain couples TRBV29-1 to TRBJ2-3; 7 nucleotides match TRBD2. Germline CDR1 SQVTM, CDR2 ANQGSEA. V lost 2 bases and J lost 2; bases outside the gene matches: 19. The CDR3 has 19 amino acids. CDR3 bases: TGCAGCGTTGAATCGCCCCTTTCATTAGCGGGTACAATCACAGATACGCAGTATTTT. It yields the protein CSVESPLSLAGTITDTQYF.

V gene TRBV30 combines with J gene TRBJ2-3, with TRBD2 identical over 10 bases. The CDR3 is 17 amino acids. Trimming cost V 1 base and J 4 bases; bases outside gene matches: 11. CDR1 and CDR2 (germline): GTSNPN, SVGIG (reference sequence). The CDR3 nucleotides read TGTGCCTGGAGTGCCCCAACTCTAGCGGGAGCGGCAGATACGCAGTATTTT. Translated: CAWSAPTLAGAADTQYF.

Of note for this clone: This specimen includes other DNA sequences encoding the same CDR3. The gene calls are TRBV5-4 and TRBJ1-4, with 8 bases aligning to TRBD1. The CDR3 consists of 14 residues. Germline trimming cut 5 bases from V and 7 bases from J; bases unmatched to any gene: 7. From germline, CDR1 is SGHNT and CDR2 YYREEE (reference sequence). The CDR3 coding sequence is TGTGCCAGCAGTCTCCAGGGGGCTGCTGAAAAACTGTTTTTT. Its protein product is CASSLQGAAEKLFF. The complete variable domain, with remaining parts taken from reference TRBV5-4 and TRBJ1-4, reads ETGVTQSPTHLIKTRGQQVTLRCSSQSGHNTVSWYQQALGQGPQFIFQYYREEENGRGNFPPRFSGLQFPNYSSELNVNALELDDSALYLCASSLQGAAEKLFFGSGTQLSVL.

The chain employs TRBV28 and TRBJ1-2; D gene uncertain. Germline values: CDR1 MDHEN, CDR2 SYDVKM. The CDR3 loop spans 14 amino acids. V was pared by 2 bases and J by 0 bases, with 7 bases between. CDR3 DNA: TGTGCCAGCAGTTTACCCAGTTCTAACTATGGCTACACCTTC. Protein: CASSLPSSNYGYTF.

V and J are TRBV5-4 and TRBJ1-1; 7 nucleotides agree with TRBD1. The ends lost 3 bases at V and 2 bases at J; junction bases unmatched: 4. The CDR3 runs 14 residues. Germline CDR1 SGHNT, CDR2 YYREEE (reference sequence). As DNA, the CDR3 is TGTGCCAGCAGCTCGGGACAGATCAACACTGAAGCTTTCTTT. Its protein product is CASSSGQINTEAFF.

This clone was found a few times. The J gene is TRBJ2-1, the V gene TRBV7-9; a possible D gene is TRBD2 (6 bases). V dropped 1 base and J dropped 0 bases, with 13 bases sitting between them. Germline V gene data show CDR1 as SEHNR and CDR2 as FQNEAQ (reference sequence). The CDR3 extends over 17 amino acids. CDR3 DNA: TGTGCCAGCAGCTTAGATCCGGGAGTGAGCTCCTACAATGAGCAGTTCTTC. Residues: CASSLDPGVSSYNEQFF.

The chain couples TRBV5-4 to TRBJ2-5, with TRBD2 identical over 7 bases. This CDR3 spans 16 amino acids. J was trimmed by 5 bases and V by 3 bases; bases with no gene match: 13. Per germline, CDR1 SGHNT and CDR2 YYREEE (reference sequence). CDR3 DNA: TGTGCCAGCAGCTCGTCTACCGGGAGGCCGTCGGAGACCCAGTACTTC. Protein sequence: CASSSSTGRPSETQYF.

This chain links TRBV28 with TRBJ1-5; the D is unclear. V gave up 5 bases and J gave up 5 bases, with 10 bases separating them. Germline assignment: CDR1 MDHEN and CDR2 SYDVKM. The CDR3 has 13 residues. The CDR3 sequence: CASSRVGDQPQHF. In DNA, the CDR3 is TGTGCCAGCAGTCGGGTCGGCGATCAGCCCCAGCATTTT. The variable domain in full, with the rest retrieved from reference TRBV28 and TRBJ1-5, is DVKVTQSSRYLVKRTGEKVFLECVQDMDHENMFWYRQDPGLGLRLIYFSYDVKMKEKGDIPEGYSVSREKKERFSLILESASTNQTSMYLCASSRVGDQPQHFGDGTRLSIL.

This clone was seen a single time. The chain employs TRBV7-8 and TRBJ2-3; TRBD2 matches at 11 bases. With 5 bases clipped from V and 4 bases from J, the junction kept 8 bases outside the gene matches. This CDR3 contains 16 residues. Per germline, CDR1 SGHVS and CDR2 FQNEAQ. The CDR3 loop is CASSDTGLAVADTQYF. CDR3 nucleotide sequence: TGTGCCAGCAGCGATACGGGACTAGCGGTTGCAGATACGCAGTATTTT.

In this sample, this clone turned up a few times. The rearrangement links TRBV27 to TRBJ2-2, with D possibly TRBD2 on 5 matching bases. Trimming pared 5 bases from V and 4 bases from J, leaving 14 bases between. This CDR3 is 15 amino acids long. Germline lookup yields CDR1 MNHEY and CDR2 SMNVEV (reference sequence). The CDR3 here is CASSPPLSATGELFF. The CDR3 DNA sequence: TGTGCCAGCAGTCCTCCCCTTAGCGCCACCGGGGAGCTGTTTTTT.

The chain employs TRBV7-9 and TRBJ2-2; 7 bases fit TRBD1. This CDR3 spans 17 amino acids. V shed 0 bases and J 1 base; nucleotides not matched to a gene: 5. Germline assignment: CDR1 SEHNR and CDR2 FQNEAQ (reference sequence). CDR3 coding DNA: TGTGCCAGCAGCTTAGCTCGGACAGGACTGAACACCGGGGAGCTGTTTTTT. This encodes CASSLARTGLNTGELFF.

This clone was detected only a few times. The chain uses TRBV7-6 and TRBJ2-7, with D unresolved. Trimming pared 5 bases from V and 2 bases from J, leaving 13 bases between. CDR1 and CDR2 from the germline V gene are SGHVS and FNYEAQ. The CDR3 is 14 amino acids. The CDR3 is CASSPAEATYEQYF. In DNA form, the CDR3 reads TGTGCCAGCAGCCCCGCGGAAGCTACCTACGAGCAGTACTTC.

Here the CDR3 DNA reads TGTGCCAGTAGTAGCCACAGGGGGTACACCGGGGAGCTGTTTTTT. This sequence encodes CASSSHRGYTGELFF. This rearrangement joins TRBV19 to TRBJ2-2, with 8 bases matching TRBD1. The V segment lost 4 bases and the J segment 3 bases; nucleotides outside the gene matches: 4. This CDR3 spans 15 amino acids. Germline-derived CDR1 and CDR2 are LNHDA and SQIVND (reference sequence).

V gene TRBV6-5 combines with J gene TRBJ1-2; 7 nucleotides line up with TRBD1. Germline-derived CDR1 and CDR2 are MNHEY and SVGAGI. CDR3 length: 16 residues. V shed 1 base, J shed 6 bases, and the junction held 11 bases outside the gene matches. The CDR3 loop is CASSYFRDSLVHGYTF. In DNA form, the CDR3 reads TGTGCCAGCAGTTACTTCCGGGACAGCTTAGTCCATGGCTACACCTTC.

The sample holds one count of this clone. The chain links TRBV6-5 to TRBJ2-7, with 8 bases identical to TRBD1. CDR3 size: 15 residues. Germline CDR1 reads MNHEY; CDR2 reads SVGAGI. J lost 0 bases, V lost 4 bases, and 5 bases had no gene match. CDR3 residues: CASSSGQVPSYEQYF. DNA for the CDR3: TGTGCCAGCAGTTCGGGACAGGTACCCTCCTACGAGCAGTACTTC.

This sequence joins TRBV6-5 and TRBJ1-4; D is perhaps TRBD1 (5 bases). With 5 bases removed from V and 4 bases from J, the gap between germline ends came to 11 bases. The CDR3 spans 14 residues. Germline V gene lookup returns CDR1 MNHEY and CDR2 SVGAGI. CDR3 DNA sequence: TGTGCCAGCAGTCCGGGACTCTTTAATGAAAAACTGTTTTTT. It yields the protein CASSPGLFNEKLFF.

CDR3 residues: CAWSEGGAGEQFF. The DNA for the CDR3 is TGTGCCTGGAGTGAAGGAGGAGCGGGAGAGCAGTTCTTC. The J gene is TRBJ2-1, the V gene TRBV30; TRBD2 matches at 7 bases. Per germline, CDR1 GTSNPN and CDR2 SVGIG (reference sequence). The CDR3 has 13 residues. Germline trimming cut 1 base from V and 10 bases from J; bases unmatched to any gene: 7.

The chain uses TRBV27 and TRBJ1-2; 7 nucleotides line up with TRBD1. V was pared by 3 bases and J by 2 bases, with 18 bases of the junction left unmatched. CDR1 is MNHEY, CDR2 SMNVEV, per germline (reference sequence). This CDR3 has 19 amino acids. The CDR3 bases are TGTGCCAGCAGTTTTTTCCCCACGACTAGACAGGGCGCGAACTATGGCTACACCTTC. Protein: CASSFFPTTRQGANYGYTF.

V usage is TRBV27 and J usage is TRBJ1-1, with D uncertain. CDR3 length: 13 amino acids. Germline-derived CDR1 and CDR2 are MNHEY and SMNVEV (reference sequence). The V gene lost 6 bases and the J gene lost 5 bases, with 13 bases spanning the gap. CDR3 in amino acids: CASSYATSTEAFF. The CDR3 DNA reads TGTGCCAGCAGCTACGCCACTTCGACTGAAGCTTTCTTT.

V gene TRBV5-5 combines with J gene TRBJ2-3, with 8 bases that match TRBD2. With V trimmed by 4 bases and J by 3 bases, 13 bases remained unmatched. CDR1 is SGHKS, CDR2 YYEKEE, per germline (reference sequence). The CDR3 totals 17 residues. CDR3 loop: CASSTERETSGTDTQYF. CDR3 in DNA: TGTGCCAGCAGCACTGAGCGGGAGACTAGTGGGACAGATACGCAGTATTTT.

This chain uses TRBV10-3 with TRBJ2-5; TRBD1 matches at 8 bases. The DNA end favors TRBJ2-7, so the J call may be wrong. Per germline, CDR1 ENHRY and CDR2 SYGVKD. The CDR3 spans 15 residues. The CDR3 reads CAISESTHRGYEQYF. The CDR3 DNA follows: TGTGCCATCAGTGAGTCCACTCACAGGGGGTACGAGCAGTACTTC.